This T cell receptor beta chain came from a study of cytomegalovirus exposure and HLA in healthy donors. Whole-study context: The approximately 670 first-cohort repertoires and the 95 to 150 validation repertoires shared the same platform, a later analysis reported.

The donors formed part of the approximately 130-subject validation cohort, distinct from the approximately 640-subject first cohort. Notes on the study in general: In vitro confirmation showed three CMV-associated chains to be CMV antigen specific.

Data came from immunoSEQ multiplex PCR; TCRdb stores just in-frame clones and leaves some out. The sample contains about 160,000 clones, about nine tenths of which appear only once. The CDR3 loop spans 15 amino acids. Germline CDR1 is MDHEN and CDR2 is SYDVKM. Trimming stripped 4 bases from V and 5 bases from J, with 14 bases between. This clone is a singleton in its sample. Its antigen is undetermined. The TCR sequence derives from a woman younger than 45 in good health and CMV-seronegative. This chain uses TRBV28 with TRBJ2-2, with D maybe TRBD2 (5 bases). Sequencing used PBMCs. The CDR3 nucleotides are TGTGCCAGCAGTTCGGCAGGCTCGGGAACCGGGGAGCTGTTTTTT. This encodes CASSSAGSGTGELFF. Full variable domain (rest looked up from reference TRBV28 and TRBJ2-2): DVKVTQSSRYLVKRTGEKVFLECVQDMDHENMFWYRQDPGLGLRLIYFSYDVKMKEKGDIPEGYSVSREKKERFSLILESASTNQTSMYLCASSSAGSGTGELFFGEGSRLTVL.